The 8 T cell receptor beta chains below all came from one sample that was sequenced in a study of cytomegalovirus exposure and HLA in healthy donors. Using immunoSEQ multiplex PCR, the repertoire was profiled, and TCRdb retains in-frame clones only, with some absent. This table has about 49,000 clones, around nine tenths appearing once. Sequencing was done on a sample of PBMCs. The receptors come from a man aged 18 to 29 in good health and CMV-seronegative.

The J gene is TRBJ2-1, the V gene TRBV15; the D gene is possibly TRBD1 (6 bases). CDR1 is LNHNV, CDR2 YYDKDF, per germline (reference sequence). The CDR3 consists of 17 residues. Trimming pared 1 base from V and 4 bases from J, leaving 17 bases between. CDR3 nucleotide sequence: TGTGCCACCAGCAGAGTTTTAGGCAGGGGCCGTTACAATGAGCAGTTCTTC. Residues: CATSRVLGRGRYNEQFF.

The rearrangement joins TRBV27 to TRBJ2-1; D unclear. The CDR3 is 16 amino acids. The V end was cut by 3 bases, the J end by 0 bases, with 12 bases between. The V gene's germline CDR1 is MNHEY and CDR2 SMNVEV (reference sequence). CDR3 region: CASSLVSRVSYNEQFF. The CDR3 DNA sequence: TGTGCCAGCAGTTTGGTTAGTCGGGTCTCCTACAATGAGCAGTTCTTC.

This chain links TRBV5-3 with TRBJ2-5, with 10 bases identical to TRBD1. TRBV5-3 is treated as an ORF (open reading frame) with a function not yet certain. J lost 3 bases, V lost 4 bases, and 9 bases had no gene match. The CDR3 contains 16 residues. CDR3 DNA: TGTGCCAGAAGCGTTTCCGGGACAGGGGCGAAAGAGACCCAGTACTTC. The encoded protein is CARSVSGTGAKETQYF.

This chain joins TRBV15 and TRBJ1-1; TRBD1 might be the D (5 bases). Trimming removed 4 bases from V and 11 bases from J, with 17 bases in between. Germline V lookup: CDR1 LNHNV, CDR2 YYDKDF (reference sequence). The CDR3 consists of 13 residues. CDR3 nucleotide sequence: TGTGCCACCAGCACCTCCCGGGGGGGGGTGGCTTTCTTT. This sequence encodes CATSTSRGGVAFF.

The chain is built from TRBV11-2 and TRBJ2-7; no clear D gene. Looked up from germline, CDR1 is SGHAT and CDR2 is FQNNGV. This CDR3 region has 14 residues. V was cut by 2 bases and J by 3 bases, with 11 bases left in between. The CDR3 DNA sequence: TGTGCCAGCAGCTTAAGTCAGGCGAGCTACGAGCAGTACTTC. It specifies CASSLSQASYEQYF.

V is TRBV4-1 and J is TRBJ2-1; D may be TRBD2 (6 bases). This CDR3 is 16 amino acids long. Per the germline V gene, CDR1 is MGHRA and CDR2 is YSYEKL. Trimming cost V 0 bases and J 4 bases, with 13 bases left between them. Here the CDR3 DNA reads TGCGCCAGCAGCCAAGAGGGACTCGGGGCATACAATGAGCAGTTCTTC. The encoded protein is CASSQEGLGAYNEQFF.

The rearrangement joins TRBV2 to TRBJ1-5; TRBD1 aligns across 8 bases. Trimming removed 6 bases from V and 6 bases from J; junction bases left unmatched: 4. The CDR3 length is 13 residues. From germline, CDR1 is SNHLY and CDR2 FYNNEI. CDR3 DNA sequence: TGTGCCAGCAGGCTCGACAGGGGTCAGCCCCAGCATTTT. Its protein is CASRLDRGQPQHF.

The chain is built from TRBV18 and TRBJ2-7; TRBD2 is a possible D gene (6 bases). There are 15 residues in the CDR3. From germline, CDR1 is KGHSH and CDR2 LQKENI. The germline V and J ends were trimmed by 3 bases and 0 bases, with 12 bases remaining between them. The CDR3 region is CASSPYSGDSYEQYF. CDR3 DNA sequence: TGTGCCAGCTCACCTTATAGCGGAGACTCCTACGAGCAGTACTTC.